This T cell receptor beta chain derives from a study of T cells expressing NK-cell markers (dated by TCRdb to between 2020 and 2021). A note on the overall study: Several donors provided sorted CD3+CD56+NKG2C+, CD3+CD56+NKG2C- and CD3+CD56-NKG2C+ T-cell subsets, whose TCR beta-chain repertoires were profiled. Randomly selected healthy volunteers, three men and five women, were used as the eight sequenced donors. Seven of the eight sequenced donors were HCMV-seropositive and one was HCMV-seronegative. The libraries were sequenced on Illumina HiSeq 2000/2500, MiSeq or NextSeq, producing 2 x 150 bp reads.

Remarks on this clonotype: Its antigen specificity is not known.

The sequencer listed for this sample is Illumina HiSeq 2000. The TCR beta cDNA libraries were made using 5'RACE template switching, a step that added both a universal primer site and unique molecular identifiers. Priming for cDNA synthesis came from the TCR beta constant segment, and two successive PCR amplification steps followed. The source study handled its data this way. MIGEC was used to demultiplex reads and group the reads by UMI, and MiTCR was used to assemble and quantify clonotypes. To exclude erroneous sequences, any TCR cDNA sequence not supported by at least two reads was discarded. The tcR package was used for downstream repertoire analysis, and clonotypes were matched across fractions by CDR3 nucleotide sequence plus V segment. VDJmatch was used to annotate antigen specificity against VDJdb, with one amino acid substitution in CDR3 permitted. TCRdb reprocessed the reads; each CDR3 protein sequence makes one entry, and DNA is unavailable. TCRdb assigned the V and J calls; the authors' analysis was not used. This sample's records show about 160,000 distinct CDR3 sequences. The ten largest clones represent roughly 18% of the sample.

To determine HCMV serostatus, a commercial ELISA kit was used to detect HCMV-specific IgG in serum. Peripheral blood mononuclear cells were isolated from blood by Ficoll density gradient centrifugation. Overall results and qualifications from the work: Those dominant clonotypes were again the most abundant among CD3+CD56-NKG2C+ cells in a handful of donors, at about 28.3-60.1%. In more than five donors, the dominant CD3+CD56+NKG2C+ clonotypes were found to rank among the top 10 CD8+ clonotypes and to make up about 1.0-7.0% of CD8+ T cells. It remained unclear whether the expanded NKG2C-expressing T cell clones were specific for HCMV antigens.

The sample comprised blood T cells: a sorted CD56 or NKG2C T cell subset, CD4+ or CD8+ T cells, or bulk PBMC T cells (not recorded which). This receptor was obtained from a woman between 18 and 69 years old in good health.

The CDR3 protein: CSVSLVQETQYF. The V and J segments used are TRBV29-1 and TRBJ2-5. Taken from the germline V gene, the CDR1 and CDR2 loops are SQVTM and ANQGSEA. The CDR3, from cysteine to phenylalanine, totals 12 residues. No DNA was logged.